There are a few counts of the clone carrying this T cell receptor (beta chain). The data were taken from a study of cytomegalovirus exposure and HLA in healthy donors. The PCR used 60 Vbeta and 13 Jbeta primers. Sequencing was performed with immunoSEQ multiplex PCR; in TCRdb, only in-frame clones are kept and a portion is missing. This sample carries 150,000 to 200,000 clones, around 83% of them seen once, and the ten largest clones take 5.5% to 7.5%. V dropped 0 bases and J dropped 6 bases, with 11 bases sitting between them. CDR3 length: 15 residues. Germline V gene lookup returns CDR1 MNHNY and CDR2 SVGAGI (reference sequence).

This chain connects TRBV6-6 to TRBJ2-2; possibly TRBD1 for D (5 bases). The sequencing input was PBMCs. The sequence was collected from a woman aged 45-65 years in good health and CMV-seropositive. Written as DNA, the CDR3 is TGTGCCAGCAGTTACTCTCTAGGGGTAGCCGGGGAGCTGTTTTTT. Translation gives CASSYSLGVAGELFF.